These 29 T cell receptor beta chains were all obtained from the same sample, sequenced in a study of shared clonotypes between healthy human individuals. Sequenced by immunoSEQ multiplex PCR; TCRdb stores in-frame clones only, minus some. The sample lists over 750,000 clones, just over 95% seen once, with about 0.25% in the top ten. CD45RO-negative, CCR7-selected cells formed the naive CD8 fraction, which excluded terminally differentiated effector memory CD45RA+ cells. Sequencing was done on a sample of naive CD8+ T cells sorted from blood. Receptor source: a young man in good health.

A single count supports this clone. This chain joins TRBV2 and TRBJ1-5, with TRBD1 matching 10 bases. This CDR3 contains 14 residues. Germline CDR1 reads SNHLY; CDR2 reads FYNNEI. Trimming took 7 bases from V and 4 from J; bases not matched to a gene: 4. The CDR3 loop is CASIRDRGNQPQHF. CDR3 coding DNA: TGTGCCAGCATCAGGGACAGGGGTAATCAGCCCCAGCATTTT.

In its sample, this clone was seen once. The V gene is TRBV2, the J gene TRBJ2-7, with TRBD2 as a possible D gene (5 bases). Germline-derived CDR1 and CDR2 are SNHLY and FYNNEI. CDR3 length equals 13 residues. The V end was cut by 4 bases, the J end by 0 bases, with 7 bases between. The CDR3: CASSGGLSYEQYF. The CDR3 region has the DNA TGTGCCAGCAGTGGAGGACTCTCCTACGAGCAGTACTTC.

V and J are TRBV7-9 and TRBJ2-3; TRBD2 agrees at 9 bases. Germline V lookup: CDR1 SEHNR, CDR2 FQNEAQ (reference sequence). The trim removed 3 bases at V and 4 bases at J, leaving 5 bases unmatched. The CDR3 consists of 15 residues. CDR3 residues: CASSFSGSPADTQYF. The CDR3 DNA is TGTGCCAGCAGCTTTAGCGGGAGTCCCGCAGATACGCAGTATTTT.

This clone was observed a single time. The chain carries TRBV28 and TRBJ1-1, with TRBD1 identical over 10 bases. The CDR3 runs 16 residues. Germline V gene lookup returns CDR1 MDHEN and CDR2 SYDVKM. The V gene end was trimmed by 5 bases and the J gene end by 2 bases; junction bases not matched to a gene: 8. CDR3 sequence reads: CASSAPGQGRNTEAFF. CDR3 sequence (DNA): TGTGCCAGCAGTGCGCCGGGACAGGGGAGAAACACTGAAGCTTTCTTT.

J is TRBJ2-1 and V is TRBV28; TRBD2 matches at 14 bases. This CDR3 is 15 amino acids long. V lost 5 bases and J lost 8; bases outside the gene matches: 5. CDR1 MDHEN and CDR2 SYDVKM come from the germline V gene. CDR3 DNA: TGTGCCAGCAGTGGACTAGCGGGAGGTTTAGATGAGCAGTTCTTC. The encoded protein is CASSGLAGGLDEQFF.

Note on this clone: The sample carries other DNA sequences with the same CDR3. The chain employs TRBV27 and TRBJ2-1, with 7 bases aligning to TRBD1. Germline loops: CDR1 MNHEY, CDR2 SMNVEV (reference sequence). The CDR3 totals 14 residues. V lost 2 bases to trimming and J lost 3 bases; unmatched junction nucleotides: 1. CDR3 sequence: CASSLGTVYNEQFF. CDR3 DNA sequence: TGTGCCAGCAGTTTAGGGACAGTCTACAATGAGCAGTTCTTC.

This clone has only one observation. The chain joins TRBV6-5 to TRBJ2-1; weak D call: TRBD2 (6 bases). CDR3 length: 13 residues. Germline V gives CDR1 MNHEY, CDR2 SVGAGI. V was clipped by 6 bases and J by 5 bases, with 11 bases between them. CDR3 nucleotides: TGTGCCAGCAGCTGGAGGGCAGACAATGAGCAGTTCTTC. This codes for CASSWRADNEQFF.

CDR3 coding DNA: TGTGCCAGCAGCGTAGGAGGCGTAGACAAATACAATGAGCAGTTCTTC. Translation gives CASSVGGVDKYNEQFF. V is TRBV9 and J is TRBJ2-1; the D is unclear. V was clipped by 0 bases and J by 4 bases, with 14 bases between them. The CDR3 runs to 16 residues. CDR1 and CDR2 (germline): SGDLS, YYNGEE.

The chain combines TRBV19 with TRBJ1-2, with D unclear. CDR3 size: 15 residues. Per the germline V gene, CDR1 is LNHDA and CDR2 is SQIVND (reference sequence). Trimming left V 3 bases short and J 0 bases short, with 11 bases between. The CDR3 bases are TGTGCCAGTAGTATCCGGGAACTCTCTAACTATGGCTACACCTTC. Amino acids: CASSIRELSNYGYTF.

The chain combines TRBV29-1 with TRBJ1-5, with a weak D call TRBD1 (5 bases). The CDR3 contains 15 residues. Trimming stripped 0 bases from V and 0 bases from J, with 9 bases between. Germline values: CDR1 SQVTM, CDR2 ANQGSEA. CDR3 sequence reads: CSVEDGQGSNQPQHF. The CDR3 nucleotides read TGCAGCGTTGAAGATGGGCAGGGTAGCAATCAGCCCCAGCATTTT.

A word on this clone: At one end the junction does not follow the germline gene, possibly because of a read error. The chain employs TRBV7-7 and TRBJ1-4, with no clear D. Looked up from germline, CDR1 is SSHAT and CDR2 is FNYEAQ (reference sequence). The CDR3 covers 14 residues. The CDR3 protein is CASSLTILGEKLFF. The CDR3 DNA reads TGTGCTAGCAGCTTAACGATTCTCGGCGAAAAACTGTTTTTT.

This sequence joins TRBV29-1 and TRBJ2-3, with TRBD2 matching over 13 bases. CDR3 length: 15 residues. Germline trimming cut 3 bases from V and 5 bases from J; bases unmatched to any gene: 5. The germline CDR1 and CDR2 sequences are SQVTM and ANQGSEA. CDR3 amino acids: CSVDGLAGALDTQYF. The CDR3, as DNA: TGCAGCGTTGATGGACTAGCGGGAGCTCTAGATACGCAGTATTTT.

Only one count was recorded for this clone. The chain employs TRBV29-1 and TRBJ2-7; tentative D call: TRBD2 (6 bases). CDR3 length: 13 amino acids. CDR1 is SQVTM and CDR2 is ANQGSEA in the germline V gene. V lost 1 base and J lost 2, with 9 bases in between. This CDR3 is CSVEGEVPYEQYF. CDR3 nucleotide sequence: TGCAGCGTTGAAGGGGAGGTCCCCTACGAGCAGTACTTC.

V gene TRBV28 combines with J gene TRBJ2-1, with D maybe TRBD2 (5 bases). The CDR3 runs 11 residues. Per germline, CDR1 MDHEN and CDR2 SYDVKM. V was trimmed by 8 bases and J by 7 bases, leaving 9 bases between them. The CDR3 sequence: CASGRGNEQFF. The CDR3 DNA sequence: TGTGCCAGCGGAAGAGGGAATGAGCAGTTCTTC.

The chain carries TRBV18 and TRBJ2-1, with 7 bases matching TRBD2. V gave up 2 bases and J gave up 0 bases; unmatched junction bases: 7. In germline, CDR1 is KGHSH, CDR2 LQKENI. This CDR3 is 17 amino acids long. The CDR3 DNA is TGTGCCAGCTCACCAAATCTCGGCGGGAGCTCCTACAATGAGCAGTTCTTC. It encodes CASSPNLGGSSYNEQFF.

The chain joins TRBV27 to TRBJ2-7, with TRBD2 identical over 7 bases. CDR1 and CDR2 (germline): MNHEY, SMNVEV (reference sequence). The CDR3 covers 13 residues. V dropped 4 bases and J dropped 12; count of bases not matched to a gene: 12. This chain's CDR3 is CASSWASGEPRYF. In DNA, the CDR3 is TGTGCCAGCAGTTGGGCTAGCGGAGAACCAAGGTACTTC.

The V call is TRBV28, the J call TRBJ2-1, with 8 bases aligning to TRBD2. The CDR3 is 15 residues long. The trim removed 2 bases at V and 7 bases at J, leaving 7 bases unmatched. Germline CDR1 is MDHEN and CDR2 is SYDVKM. CDR3 protein: CASSLNSGRANEQFF. The DNA of the CDR3 is TGTGCCAGCAGTTTAAACTCCGGGAGGGCGAATGAGCAGTTCTTC. Complete variable domain (other parts from reference TRBV28 and TRBJ2-1): DVKVTQSSRYLVKRTGEKVFLECVQDMDHENMFWYRQDPGLGLRLIYFSYDVKMKEKGDIPEGYSVSREKKERFSLILESASTNQTSMYLCASSLNSGRANEQFFGPGTRLTVL.

The chain joins TRBV29-1 to TRBJ2-2, with unresolved D. V was pared by 6 bases and J by 1 base, with 12 bases between. CDR1 is SQVTM, CDR2 ANQGSEA, per germline. The CDR3 is 14 amino acids. The CDR3 protein is CSVLDGVNTGELFF. For the CDR3, the DNA is TGCAGCGTCCTGGACGGAGTGAACACCGGGGAGCTGTTTTTT.

The gene calls are TRBV4-3 and TRBJ1-2; D gene unclear. V lost 8 bases and J lost 1, with 29 bases in between. The CDR3 has 19 residues. Germline V gives CDR1 LGHNA, CDR2 YSLEER. CDR3 region: CASSKVQIGPPPFNYGYTF. CDR3 nucleotide sequence: TGCGCCAGCTCGAAGGTTCAAATAGGACCGCCGCCTTTTAACTATGGCTACACCTTC.

There are a few counts of this clone. The J gene is TRBJ2-7, the V gene TRBV27, with TRBD2 matching 7 bases. The CDR3 runs to 15 residues. Germline assignment: CDR1 MNHEY and CDR2 SMNVEV (reference sequence). J gave up 3 bases and V 2 bases, and 7 bases lay outside the gene matches. CDR3 loop: CASSLIGGSNYEQYF. The CDR3 coding sequence is TGTGCCAGCAGTTTAATCGGCGGGAGTAACTACGAGCAGTACTTC.

The chain carries TRBV30 and TRBJ2-5; 7 bases agree with TRBD1. V shed 4 bases and J 7 bases; nucleotides not matched to a gene: 12. The CDR3 runs 14 residues. Germline V lookup: CDR1 GTSNPN, CDR2 SVGIG (reference sequence). The CDR3 nucleotides are TGTGCCTGGATTTGGGACCAAGCAGGGGGGACCCAGTACTTC. It yields the protein CAWIWDQAGGTQYF.

The rearrangement joins TRBV9 to TRBJ1-4; possible D gene TRBD1, 6 bases. V lost 8 bases to trimming and J lost 7 bases, with 12 bases between them. Looked up from germline, CDR1 is SGDLS and CDR2 is YYNGEE. The CDR3 has 12 amino acids. The DNA for the CDR3 is TGTGCCAGTTCCGCGGACAGTGAAAAACTGTTTTTT. Residues: CASSADSEKLFF.

The chain is built from TRBV27 and TRBJ1-5; D remains ambiguous. Germline V lookup: CDR1 MNHEY, CDR2 SMNVEV (reference sequence). The length of the CDR3 is 14 residues. V gave up 3 bases and J gave up 0 bases, with 6 bases separating them. The CDR3 region has the DNA TGTGCCAGCAGTTTTCTTGATAGCAATCAGCCCCAGCATTTT. Amino acids: CASSFLDSNQPQHF.

This clone was observed a single time. V gene TRBV27 combines with J gene TRBJ2-1, with D maybe TRBD1 (5 bases). The CDR3 spans 15 residues. The V and J ends lost 6 bases and 6 bases respectively, with 18 bases between them. Germline CDR1 and CDR2: MNHEY and SMNVEV (reference sequence). For the CDR3, the DNA is TGTGCCAGCAGCCCTAGGGCTAGGGGTTCCAATGAGCAGTTCTTC. Protein sequence: CASSPRARGSNEQFF.

The rearrangement uses TRBV5-1 and TRBJ2-2, with TRBD2 matching 13 bases. The germline V gene has CDR1 SGHRS and CDR2 YFSETQ. CDR3 length: 17 amino acids. V shed 5 bases and J 3 bases; nucleotides not matched to a gene: 7. CDR3 loop: CASRPGLAGVDTGELFF. The DNA for the CDR3 is TGCGCCAGCAGGCCAGGACTAGCGGGAGTTGACACCGGGGAGCTGTTTTTT.

The rearrangement uses TRBV5-1 and TRBJ2-3; 7 bases map to TRBD2. The germline V gene encodes CDR1 SGHRS and CDR2 YFSETQ. CDR3 length equals 17 residues. J gave up 3 bases and V 0 bases, and 10 bases lay outside the gene matches. The CDR3 DNA reads TGCGCCAGCAGCTTGGTCGGGCTAGCGGAGCTGACAGATACGCAGTATTTT. Protein: CASSLVGLAELTDTQYF. The variable domain in full, with the rest retrieved from reference TRBV5-1 and TRBJ2-3, is KAGVTQTPRYLIKTRGQQVTLSCSPISGHRSVSWYQQTPGQGLQFLFEYFSETQRNKGNFPGRFSGRQFSNSRSEMNVSTLELGDSALYLCASSLVGLAELTDTQYFGPGTRLTVL.

CDR3 nucleotides: TGTGCCAGCAGCGCCCGGGACAGGGGGCATAGTCAGCCCCAGCATTTT. Amino acid sequence: CASSARDRGHSQPQHF. The chain uses TRBV21-1 and TRBJ1-5; TRBD1 is the table's D call, not checked against the DNA. TRBV21-1 is a pseudogene. There are 16 residues in the CDR3.

The CDR3 protein is CASSPRGGRFHEQYF. DNA of the CDR3: TGTGCCAGCAGCCCTCGGGGGGGGCGATTCCACGAGCAGTACTTC. The rearrangement joins TRBV7-2 to TRBJ2-7; 8 bases align to TRBD2. J was trimmed by 5 bases and V by 5 bases; bases with no gene match: 11. The CDR3 runs to 15 residues. Germline V lookup: CDR1 SGHTA, CDR2 FQGNSA.

This clone was counted a single time. The V gene is TRBV11-2, the J gene TRBJ2-4, with 8 positions matching TRBD2. The germline V gene encodes CDR1 SGHAT and CDR2 FQNNGV. Trimming removed 5 bases from V and 3 bases from J; junction bases left unmatched: 9. The CDR3 is made up of 16 amino acids. This CDR3 is CASSAASGSVKNIQYF. In DNA form, the CDR3 reads TGTGCCAGCAGCGCGGCTAGCGGGTCGGTCAAAAACATTCAGTACTTC.